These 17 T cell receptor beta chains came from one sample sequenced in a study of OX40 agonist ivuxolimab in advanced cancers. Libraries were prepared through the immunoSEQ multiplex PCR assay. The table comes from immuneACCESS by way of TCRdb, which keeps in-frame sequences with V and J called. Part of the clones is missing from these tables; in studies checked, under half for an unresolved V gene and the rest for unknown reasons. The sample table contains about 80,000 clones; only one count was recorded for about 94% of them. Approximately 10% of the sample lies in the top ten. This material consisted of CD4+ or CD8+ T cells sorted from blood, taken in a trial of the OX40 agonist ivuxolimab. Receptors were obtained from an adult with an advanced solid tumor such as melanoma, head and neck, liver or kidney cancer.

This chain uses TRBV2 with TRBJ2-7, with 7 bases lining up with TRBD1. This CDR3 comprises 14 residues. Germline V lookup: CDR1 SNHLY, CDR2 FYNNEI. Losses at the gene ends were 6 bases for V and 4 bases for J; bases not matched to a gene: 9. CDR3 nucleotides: TGTGCCAGCAGCGGTATGGGACAGAGGTACGAGCAGTACTTC. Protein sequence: CASSGMGQRYEQYF.

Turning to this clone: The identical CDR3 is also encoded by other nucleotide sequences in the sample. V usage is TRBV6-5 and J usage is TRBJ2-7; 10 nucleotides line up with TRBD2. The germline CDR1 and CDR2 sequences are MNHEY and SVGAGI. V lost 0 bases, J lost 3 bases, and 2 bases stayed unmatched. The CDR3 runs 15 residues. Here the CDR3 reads CASSYSPSGSYEQYF. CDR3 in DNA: TGTGCCAGCAGTTACTCACCTAGCGGGAGCTACGAGCAGTACTTC.

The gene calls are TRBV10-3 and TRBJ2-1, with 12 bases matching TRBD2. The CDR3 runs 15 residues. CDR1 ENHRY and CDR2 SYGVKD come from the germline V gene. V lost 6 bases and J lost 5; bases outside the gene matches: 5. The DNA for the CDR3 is TGTGCCATCAGCGGGACTAGCGGGCGAAACAATGAGCAGTTCTTC. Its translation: CAISGTSGRNNEQFF.

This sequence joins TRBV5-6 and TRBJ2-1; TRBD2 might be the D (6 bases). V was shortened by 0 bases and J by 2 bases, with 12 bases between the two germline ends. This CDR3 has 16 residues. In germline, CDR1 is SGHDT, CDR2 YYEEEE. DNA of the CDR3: TGTGCCAGCAGCTTGGTATCGGGGGTCGCCTACAATGAGCAGTTCTTC. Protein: CASSLVSGVAYNEQFF.

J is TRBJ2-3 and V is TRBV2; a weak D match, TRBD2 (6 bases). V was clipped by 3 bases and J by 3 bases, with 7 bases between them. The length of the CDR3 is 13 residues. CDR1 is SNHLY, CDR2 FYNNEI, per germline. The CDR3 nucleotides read TGTGCCAGCAGTGAGGGGGGTACAGATACGCAGTATTTT. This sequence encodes CASSEGGTDTQYF.

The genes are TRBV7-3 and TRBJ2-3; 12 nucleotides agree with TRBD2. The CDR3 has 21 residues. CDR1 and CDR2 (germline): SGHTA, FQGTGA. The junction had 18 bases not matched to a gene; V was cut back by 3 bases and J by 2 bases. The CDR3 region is CASSLVKHGLAGREDTDTQYF. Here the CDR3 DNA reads TGTGCCAGCAGCTTGGTAAAACACGGACTAGCGGGACGGGAGGACACAGATACGCAGTATTTT.

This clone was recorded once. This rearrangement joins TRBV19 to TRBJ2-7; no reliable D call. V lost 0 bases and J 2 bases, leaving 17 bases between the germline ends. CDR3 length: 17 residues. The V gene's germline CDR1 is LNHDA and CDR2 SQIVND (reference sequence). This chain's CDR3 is CASSIEGNNENPYEQYF. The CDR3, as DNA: TGTGCCAGTAGTATAGAAGGGAACAACGAGAATCCCTACGAGCAGTACTTC.

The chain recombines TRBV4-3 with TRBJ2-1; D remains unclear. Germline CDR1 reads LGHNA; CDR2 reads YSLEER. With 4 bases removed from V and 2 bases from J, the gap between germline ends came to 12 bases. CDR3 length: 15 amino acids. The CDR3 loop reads CASSPSLAAYNEQFF. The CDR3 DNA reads TGCGCCAGCAGCCCCAGTCTGGCCGCCTACAATGAGCAGTTCTTC.

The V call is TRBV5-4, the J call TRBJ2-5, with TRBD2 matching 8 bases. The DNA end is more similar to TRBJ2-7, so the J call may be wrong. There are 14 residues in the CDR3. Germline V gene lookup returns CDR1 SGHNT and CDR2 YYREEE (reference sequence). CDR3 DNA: TGTGCCAGCAGCATAGAGACTAGCGTGTACGAGCAGTACTTC. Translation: CASSIETSVYEQYF.

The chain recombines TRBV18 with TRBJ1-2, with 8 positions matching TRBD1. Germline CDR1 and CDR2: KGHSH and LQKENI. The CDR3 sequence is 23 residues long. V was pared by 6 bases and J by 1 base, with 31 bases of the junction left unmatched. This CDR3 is CASSNIPIQGAPDLSFLNYGYTF. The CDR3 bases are TGTGCCAGCTCCAACATTCCGATTCAGGGGGCGCCGGATCTATCCTTCCTTAACTATGGCTACACCTTC.

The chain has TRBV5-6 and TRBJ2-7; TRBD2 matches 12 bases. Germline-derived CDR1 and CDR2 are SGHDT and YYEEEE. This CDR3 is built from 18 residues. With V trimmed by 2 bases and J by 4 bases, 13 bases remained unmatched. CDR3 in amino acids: CASSFSFSSGRGGYEQYF. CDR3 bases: TGTGCCAGCAGCTTCTCTTTCTCTAGCGGGAGGGGAGGGTACGAGCAGTACTTC.

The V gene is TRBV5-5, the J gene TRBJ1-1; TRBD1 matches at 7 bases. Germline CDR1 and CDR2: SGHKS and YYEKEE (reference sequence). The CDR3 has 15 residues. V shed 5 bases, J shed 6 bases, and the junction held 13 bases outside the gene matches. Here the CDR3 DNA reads TGTGCCAGCAGATTCTTTCAGGGGGGAAACGCTGAAGCTTTCTTT. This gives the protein CASRFFQGGNAEAFF.

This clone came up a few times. The CDR3 DNA sequence: TGTGCCAGCAGCCTACAGACTAGCGGCAATGAGCAGTTCTTC. Translated, it gives CASSLQTSGNEQFF. The rearrangement uses TRBV7-3 and TRBJ2-1, with 9 bases lining up with TRBD2. The ends lost 5 bases at V and 6 bases at J; junction bases unmatched: 5. Germline assignment: CDR1 SGHTA and CDR2 FQGTGA. This CDR3 region has 14 residues.

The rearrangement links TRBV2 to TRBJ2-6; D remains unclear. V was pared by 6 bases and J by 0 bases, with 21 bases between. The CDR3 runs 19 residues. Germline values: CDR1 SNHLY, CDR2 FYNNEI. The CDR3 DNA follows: TGTGCCAGCAGCTCCAGTGCGGAAAAGAAAAGCTCTGGGGCCAACGTCCTGACTTTC. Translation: CASSSSAEKKSSGANVLTF.

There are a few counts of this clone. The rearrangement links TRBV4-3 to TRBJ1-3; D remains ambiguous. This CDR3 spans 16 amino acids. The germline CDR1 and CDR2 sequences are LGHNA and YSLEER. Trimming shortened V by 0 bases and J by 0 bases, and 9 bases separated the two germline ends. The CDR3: CASSQDWTSSGNTIYF. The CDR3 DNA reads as TGCGCCAGCAGCCAAGATTGGACTTCCTCTGGAAACACCATATATTTT.

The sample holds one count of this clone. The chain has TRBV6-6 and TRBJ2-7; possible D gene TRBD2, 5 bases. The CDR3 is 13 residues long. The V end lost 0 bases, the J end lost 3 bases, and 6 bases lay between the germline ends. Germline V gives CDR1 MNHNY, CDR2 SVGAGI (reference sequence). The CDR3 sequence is CASSYSEGYEQYF. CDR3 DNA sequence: TGTGCCAGCAGTTACTCAGAGGGCTACGAGCAGTACTTC.

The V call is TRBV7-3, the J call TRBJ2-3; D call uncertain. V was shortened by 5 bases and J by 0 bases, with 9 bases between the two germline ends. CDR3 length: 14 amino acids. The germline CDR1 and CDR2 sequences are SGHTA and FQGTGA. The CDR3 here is CASSPLGSTDTQYF. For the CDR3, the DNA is TGTGCCAGCAGCCCCCTGGGTAGCACAGATACGCAGTATTTT.